This entry is about one TCR beta chain. Its target antigen remains unknown. There are no base qualities to consult, and no much larger clone falls within one base. The library was generated by the immunoSEQ multiplex PCR assay. The multiplex PCR relied on a mix of 60 forward primers for TCR Vbeta segments and 13 reverse primers for TCR Jbeta segments. A multiplex PCR assay on genomic DNA amplified the CDR3 region of rearranged TCR beta genes. The Illumina HiSeq System was used to sequence the amplified TCR beta libraries as 87-base-pair reads. For the original study's pipeline: Across the 500 to 850 repertoires, a later analysis counted around 80 million unique TCR beta chains, around 11 million of which were shared by at least two donors. Raw reads were error-corrected and collapsed into unique sequences with a nearest-neighbor algorithm that merged closely related sequences to remove PCR and sequencing errors. To assign V, D and J gene segments, CDR3 sequences were aligned to IMGT reference sequences. Each retained sequence needed at least a six-nucleotide match to both a V gene segment and a J gene segment. Rearrangements were classified as productive when the CDR3 lacked stop codons and remained in frame with V and J, and all other rearrangements were classified as non-productive. Following IMGT convention, CDR3 was defined as the stretch from the second conserved V-encoded cysteine to the conserved J-encoded phenylalanine. The earlier analysis of about 590 of the donors excluded sequences that lacked an unambiguous match to a single V gene segment. An earlier analysis of 500 to 700 of the donors classified V segments as functional when productive rearrangements were above 56.7% and as segregating when the standard deviation between donors was above 5%. A statistical classification framework was built to diagnose cytomegalovirus status from the catalog of TCR beta chain sequences. A later analysis assigned V and J genes by comparing TCR nucleotide sequences with IMGT/GENE-DB human TR gene sequences. In a later analysis, CDR3 sequences and most-parsimonious VDJ recombination scenarios were assigned using the TCRdist pipeline. In a later analysis, every TCR beta chain was defined by the combination of its CDR3 amino acid sequence and its V-gene family, and reads without a unique V-gene family were dropped. To address suspected cross-contamination and a sequencing artifact, a later analysis removed roughly 640 highly shared, low-generation-probability nucleotide sequences. A later analysis calculated a clonal expansion index for each public chain from normalized within-repertoire ranks of inferred template counts. A later analysis computed generation probabilities with a VDJ recombination model fitted to out-of-frame rearrangements, and checked the results against IGoR. In a later analysis, hypergeometric tests were used to score TCR-TCR, TCR-HLA and TCR-CMV co-occurrence, with a repertoire-size bias correction applied to TCR pairs. To estimate false discovery rates, a later analysis permuted the HLA or CMV assignments 20 times. In a later analysis, co-occurring TCRs were grouped with DBSCAN, and TCRdist sequence similarity was added when clustering was performed within HLA-allele-positive subsets. Co-occurrence clustering excluded repertoires with fewer than 30,000 or more than 120,000 public chains, plus five with anomalous nucleotide sharing. The source is immuneACCESS, and TCRdb retained only in-frame sequences with V and J called. Part of the clones is not carried over; for the studies checked, unresolved V genes explain less than half of this, and the remainder is unexplained. D and trimming were read from the DNA, whereas the V and J calls and clone size are those reported in that table. The sample yields 120,000 or so clones; over 65% were counted once. Around 1.2% of the sample is in the top ten clones.

The sample is drawn from a study of cytomegalovirus exposure and HLA in healthy donors listed by TCRdb under 2017. Looking at the study overall: In an earlier analysis of some 610 of the donors, less than 350 Gb of sequence data and 120 million or so unique TCR beta sequences from 150 million to 200 million T cells were reported. Roughly 300 gigabases of sequencing data and around 90 million unique TCR sequences made up an early release that covered approximately 620 HLA-typed donors. Among the approximately 400 genotyped donors, around 79% belonged to the genetic ancestry cluster associated with self-reported Caucasian donors. The aim of the study was to test whether cataloging public T cell receptors could identify signatures of past pathogen exposure. Using immunosequencing, the study profiled T cell repertoires from 640 or so subjects and related those repertoires to cytomegalovirus serostatus. Along with the roughly 700-subject first cohort, a separate validation cohort of about 110 different subjects was used. To predict cytomegalovirus infection status, the study combined high-throughput TCR immunosequencing, statistical association of individual TCRs with disease status, and machine learning. In a later analysis, previously published TCR beta repertoires from roughly 710 donors were re-analyzed and high-resolution HLA genotyping was added so that TCR occurrence patterns could be studied. In the later analysis, no new phenotypic data were used to find candidate immune exposures; instead, reliance was placed on TCR beta sequences and their occurrence across donors. An earlier analysis of around 580 of the donors used high-throughput TCR beta sequencing to judge whether each TCR beta V gene segment behaved as functional or pseudogenic. Alongside the repertoire data, information on donor age, sex, ethnicity and CMV serostatus was compiled. Genome-wide SNP genotypes for about 60% of the 666 donors were used in a later genetic analysis, which treated that subset as a discovery cohort. All discovery cohort repertoires had been generated using a single sequencing platform. HLA typing covered class I and class II loci at four-digit resolution. The number of typed donors differed by locus: roughly 620-630 for A, B, C, DRB1 and DQB1; 522 for DQA1; 606 for DPA1; and around 490 for DPB1. A handful of DR-DQ haplotypes were treated as single units for association and clustering because of strong linkage in the cohort. Among a few hundred genotyped donors of the cohort, an average of around 240,000 unique TCR beta nucleotide sequences were sequenced per donor, approximately 20% of them non-productive.

The cohort comprised several hundred healthy bone marrow donors. At the time of sampling, every cohort member was nominally healthy, though immune exposures that went unrecorded were likely present. The donor tested CMV seronegative, placing the donor among the 352 seronegative members of the cohort. Each donor provided a peripheral blood sample, and peripheral blood mononuclear cells were used for TCR beta sequencing. Genomic DNA was extracted from the blood cell samples with the Qiagen DNeasy Blood Extraction Kit. Paper-wide results and their limitations: Sequencing depth was assumed to be roughly uniform across donors in the presence/absence analyses, though that assumption may not hold. When HLA alleles, especially DR and DQ, strongly co-occurred, TCR associations were difficult to assign to individual alleles. Over 15 rarely observed V segments, including chromosome 9 orphons, were excluded from the earlier analysis of approximately 600 of the donors because counts were too low. Only TCR beta chains were sequenced in this cohort, and the absence of alpha or paired-chain data limited detectable features. In both the original and validation cohorts, the classifier was reported to diagnose cytomegalovirus status with high specificity and sensitivity. The sequencing pipeline was judged likely to have produced a cluster of highly shared sequence variants as a technical artifact. A later genetic analysis reported fewer N-insertions in productive TCRs among donors in an Asian-associated ancestry cluster than the roughly 720-donor mean. Most TCR sequences were seen in very few donors, while some public TCRs were found in many individuals. In a later analysis, TCR association rates were found to vary across HLA loci, with the most associated TCRs seen for DRB1 alleles and the fewest for HLA-C alleles. Most CMV-associated TCR beta chains appeared to be HLA-restricted in a later analysis, and the HLA associations seemed to be driven largely by CMV exposure. In a later analysis, HLA-associated TCR beta chains were found to be more clonally expanded and to have lower generation probabilities than equally common non-associated chains. A total of about 180 TCR beta chains were listed by the study as associated with cytomegalovirus. A few of the identified cytomegalovirus-associated TCR beta chains were confirmed in vitro to be specific for cytomegalovirus antigens. According to the authors, the approach could potentially be generalized to other disease states and immunological phenotypes. HLA typing was unavailable for some donors at each locus, so association tests used only the typed subset. In a later analysis, 15,000 to 20,000 TCR beta sequences were associated with specific HLA alleles at a false discovery rate of 0.05. A further reported finding was that TCR beta sequences accurately predicted the HLA-A and HLA-B alleles for most subjects in the first cohort. In a later analysis, several top co-occurrence clusters were reported to appear linked to parvovirus B19, influenza, CMV and Epstein-Barr virus. For the cohort, immune exposure information was limited to CMV serostatus. In a later genetic analysis, a missense DCLRE1C variant was associated with V-gene and J-gene trimming of TCR beta chains, and the association was replicated in an independent cohort. Linkage disequilibrium might explain the correlated functional status among segregating V segments, but an unknown experimental factor could not be excluded. In an earlier analysis of roughly 500 of the donors, most TCR beta V segments appeared in productive rearrangements about 87% or about 30% of the time, broadly matching IMGT annotations.

Sequenced input: PBMCs. This TCR came from a woman in her 30s in good health and CMV-seronegative.

The CDR3 protein: CASSPQGFNYEQYF. The DNA reads as follows: TGTGCCAGCAGCCCGCAGGGGTTTAACTACGAGCAGTACTTC. The chain was built from TRBV7-2 and TRBJ2-7; perhaps TRBD1 is the D gene, with 6 bases matching. The CDR3 runs 14 amino acids, cysteine and phenylalanine included. The entry retains the CDR3 DNA only, 42 bases that are in frame from base 1. Taken from the germline V gene, the CDR1 and CDR2 loops are SGHTA and FQGNSA. The trim is 5 bases for V and 3 bases for J, with a gap of 14 bases between the germline ends.